This T cell receptor beta chain originates from a study of blood T cells in healthy people across ages. Points from the study as a whole: Diversity of TCR beta per million T cells declined in a roughly linear way with age. Leaving the PBMCs unsorted stopped any conclusive comparison of naive versus antigen-experienced cells.

A sample-barcoded 5' primer and a J-beta primer mix were used in a second PCR of roughly 7 to 11 cycles. TCRdb re-called the 5' RACE reads through MiXCR, storing one row per CDR3 protein. The sample gives roughly 1.5 million distinct CDR3 sequences, 35% to 45% of which show up once; about 3.8% is in the top ten. Germline CDR1 and CDR2: MNHEY and SVGAGI. Trimming stripped 6 bases from V and 7 bases from J, with 10 bases between. The CDR3 runs 13 residues. This clonotype has more than one count but fewer than ten. Its specificity is unknown. The TCR was taken from a woman aged 18-30 years in good health. The gene calls are TRBV6-5 and TRBJ1-6; a possible D gene is TRBD1 (5 bases). Source material: blood. The CDR3 is CASSREANSPLHF. In nucleotides, the CDR3 is TGTGCCAGCAGCAGGGAAGCCAATTCACCCCTCCACTTT.